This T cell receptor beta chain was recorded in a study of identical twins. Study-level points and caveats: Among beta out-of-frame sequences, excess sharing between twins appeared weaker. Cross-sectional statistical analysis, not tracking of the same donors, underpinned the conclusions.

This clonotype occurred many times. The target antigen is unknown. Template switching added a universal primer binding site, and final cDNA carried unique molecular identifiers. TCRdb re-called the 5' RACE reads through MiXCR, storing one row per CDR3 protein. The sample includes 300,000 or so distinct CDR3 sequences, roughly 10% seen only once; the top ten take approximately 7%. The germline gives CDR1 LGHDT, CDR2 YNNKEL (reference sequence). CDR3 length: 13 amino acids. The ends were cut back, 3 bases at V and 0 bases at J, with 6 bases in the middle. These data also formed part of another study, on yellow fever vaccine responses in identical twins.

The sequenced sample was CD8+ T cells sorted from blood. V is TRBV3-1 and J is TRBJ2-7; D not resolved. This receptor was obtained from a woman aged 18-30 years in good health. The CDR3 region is CASSHGDSYEQYF. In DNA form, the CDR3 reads TGTGCCAGCAGCCATGGCGACTCCTACGAGCAGTACTTC.